This entry describes one T cell receptor (beta chain). What it recognizes is unknown. Losses at the gene ends were 6 bases for V and 4 bases for J; bases not matched to a gene: 2. The length of the CDR3 is 13 residues. The sample originates from a study of T cell responses to AZD1222 COVID-19 vaccine. Sequencing used immunoSEQ multiplex PCR; TCRdb keeps in-frame clones, though not all of them. The sample contains under 200,000 clones, around nine tenths of which appear only once. Whole-study findings and limits: Among AZD1222 vaccinees, only six were seropositive at baseline.

The source was peripheral blood, collected on day 0 of AZD1222 vaccination. The source of this sequence is an adult in good health. The chain uses TRBV12-3 or TRBV12-4 and TRBJ1-5; 8 bases fit TRBD1. CDR3 protein: CASRRTGNQPQHF. In DNA, the CDR3 is TGTGCCAGCAGAAGGACAGGGAATCAGCCCCAGCATTTT.